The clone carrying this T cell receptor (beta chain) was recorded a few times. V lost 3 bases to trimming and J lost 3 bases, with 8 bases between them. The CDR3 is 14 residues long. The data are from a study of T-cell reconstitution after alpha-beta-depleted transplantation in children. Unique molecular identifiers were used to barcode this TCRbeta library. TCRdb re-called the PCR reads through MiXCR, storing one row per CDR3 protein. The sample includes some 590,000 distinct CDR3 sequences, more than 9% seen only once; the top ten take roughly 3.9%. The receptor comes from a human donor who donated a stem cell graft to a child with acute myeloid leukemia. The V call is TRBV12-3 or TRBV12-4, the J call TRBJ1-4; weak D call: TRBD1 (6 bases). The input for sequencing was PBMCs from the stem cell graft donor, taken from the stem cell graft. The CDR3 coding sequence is TGTGCCAGCAGTTTCAGGGGCGCTAATGAAAAACTGTTTTTT. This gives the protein CASSFRGANEKLFF.